Listed here are 20 T cell receptor beta chains from one sample, sequenced in a study of regulatory T cells in long-lasting Graves disease. Assembly of TCR beta libraries relied on iRepertoire HTBI primers together with Arm-PCR of CDR3 regions. MiXCR, run by TCRdb on the multiplex PCR reads, gives a single entry per CDR3 protein. The data show 400,000 to 500,000 distinct CDR3 sequences, 12% to 15% seen once. Time point noted: newly diagnosed GD, antithyroid drugs for less than 3 months. From PBMCs, RNA was extracted and then used to make the TCR library. These data were likewise used in another study, on T cells in Graves' hyperthyroidism and ophthalmopathy.

The sequencing here drew on peripheral blood mononuclear cells (PBMCs), taken at new diagnosis, from a patient treated with antithyroid drugs. Source of these receptors: a woman aged 45 to 65 with Graves disease.

This clonotype was counted many times. This chain links TRBV11-1 with TRBJ2-3; the D gene is possibly TRBD2 (6 bases). V dropped 5 bases and J dropped 8 bases, with 35 bases sitting between them. The CDR3 covers 20 residues. Germline CDR1 reads SGHAT; CDR2 reads FQDESV (reference sequence). The CDR3 DNA follows: TGTGCCAGCAGCACACGGGGAGTTCAGATAGCCCCATACGGCGGGGTTACGCAGTATTTT. It codes for CASSTRGVQIAPYGGVTQYF.

This clonotype showed up many times. The J gene is TRBJ2-7, the V gene TRBV12-3 or TRBV12-4; D gene ambiguous. V lost 9 bases and J 6 bases, leaving 12 bases between the germline ends. CDR3 length equals 11 residues. CDR3 sequence reads: CASSPSGEQYF. CDR3 in DNA: TGTGCCAGTTCCCCCTCGGGCGAGCAGTACTTC.

This clonotype was detected once. Since the CDR3 does not end with the conserved phenylalanine or tryptophan, this likely comes from a read error. The V and J genes are TRBV6-1 and TRBJ2-1, with TRBD1 matching over 8 bases. The CDR3 is 13 amino acids. Germline CDR1 and CDR2: MNHNS and SASEGT. The V and J ends lost 9 bases and 9 bases, in that order; junction bases with no gene match: 10. CDR3 loop: CASSGQGVTEQFS. In DNA form, the CDR3 reads TGTGCCAGTAGCGGACAGGGTGTGACTGAGCAGTTCTCC.

This chain joins TRBV27 and TRBJ1-6; a possible D gene is TRBD1 (5 bases). CDR3 length: 17 amino acids. Germline V gene sequence: CDR1 MNHEY, CDR2 SMNVEV (reference sequence). The ends were cut back, 2 bases at V and 7 bases at J, with 18 bases in the middle. In DNA, the CDR3 is TGTGCCAGCAGTTTAGTTATACGTCAGGGTTCGAATTCACCCCTCCACTTT. Protein product: CASSLVIRQGSNSPLHF.

Many counts were recorded for this clonotype. The V call is TRBV30, the J call TRBJ1-2; no clear D. V was pared by 1 base and J by 4 bases, with 7 bases between. The germline gives CDR1 GTSNPN, CDR2 SVGIG (reference sequence). The CDR3 consists of 12 residues. As DNA, the CDR3 is TGTGCCTGGAGTGCCGCGGGCTATGGCTACACCTTC. This sequence encodes CAWSAAGYGYTF. The whole variable domain, remainder taken from reference TRBV30 and TRBJ1-2, is SQTIHQWPATLVQPVGSPLSLECTVEGTSNPNLYWYRQAAGRGLQLLFYSVGIGQISSEVPQNLSASRPQDRQFILSSKKLLLSDSGFYLCAWSAAGYGYTFGSGTRLTVV.

This clonotype has ten or more counts. The chain combines TRBV9 with TRBJ1-4; D is unresolved. V lost 0 bases, J lost 1 base, and 7 bases lay in between. This CDR3 contains 15 residues. The germline gives CDR1 SGDLS, CDR2 YYNGEE. The CDR3 DNA is TGTGCCAGCAGCGTAGAAGGCAGAACTAATGAAAAACTGTTTTTT. It yields the protein CASSVEGRTNEKLFF.

This chain joins TRBV6-1 and TRBJ1-5; D perhaps matches TRBD1 (5 bases). V was cut by 2 bases and J by 13 bases, with 12 bases left in between. The CDR3 covers 12 residues. Germline V gene data show CDR1 as MNHNS and CDR2 as SASEGT. CDR3: CASSERRTLQHF. DNA for the CDR3: TGTGCCAGCAGTGAAAGAAGGACACTTCAGCATTTT.

This rearrangement joins TRBV5-4 to TRBJ2-1; 9 bases align to TRBD2. The CDR3 is 16 amino acids. CDR1 and CDR2 (germline): SGHNT, YYREEE (reference sequence). V lost 1 base to trimming and J lost 7 bases; unmatched junction nucleotides: 9. CDR3 sequence reads: CASSLSAGGPGNEQFF. The CDR3 bases are TGTGCCAGCAGCTTGAGTGCGGGAGGGCCGGGTAATGAGCAGTTCTTC.

This clonotype was seen only a few times. The CDR3 loop reads CSVGPRLNRPYEQYF. The CDR3 bases are TGCAGCGTTGGCCCCAGGCTGAACCGGCCCTACGAGCAGTACTTC. The chain couples TRBV29-1 to TRBJ2-7; D remains unclear. Germline V CDR1 and CDR2: SQVTM, ANQGSEA. The CDR3 is made up of 15 amino acids. Deletions cut 4 bases from V and 2 bases from J, with 18 bases between.

The chain links TRBV5-1 to TRBJ2-2; the D gene is possibly TRBD2 (6 bases). In germline, CDR1 is SGHRS, CDR2 YFSETQ. Trimming shortened V by 2 bases and J by 6 bases, and 11 bases separated the two germline ends. The CDR3 spans 14 residues. CDR3 residues: CASSFGGEAGELFF. CDR3 bases: TGCGCCAGCAGCTTCGGAGGGGAGGCCGGGGAGCTGTTTTTT.

Many counts were recorded for this clonotype. J is TRBJ2-7 and V is TRBV6-1, with 10 bases matching TRBD2. This CDR3 is 15 amino acids long. The junction had 11 bases not matched to a gene; V was cut back by 5 bases and J by 7 bases. CDR1 is MNHNS and CDR2 is SASEGT in the germline V gene. The CDR3 DNA reads as TGTGCCAGCAGTCCTCTAGCGGGAGAAGGTGGAGAGCAGTACTTC. Its translation is CASSPLAGEGGEQYF.

In its sample, this clonotype was seen a few times. CDR3 protein: CASSQWDITGELFF. In nucleotides, the CDR3 is TGTGCCAGCAGCCAATGGGACATCACCGGGGAGCTGTTTTTT. The chain carries TRBV14 and TRBJ2-2, with TRBD1 as a possible D gene (6 bases). This CDR3 region has 14 residues. Germline-derived CDR1 and CDR2 are SGHDN and FVKESK. V dropped 2 bases and J dropped 4 bases, with 8 bases sitting between them.

There are a few counts of this clonotype. For the CDR3, the DNA is TGTGCCAGCACTCCCGTTTGGGGTTCACCCCTCCACTTT. Translating it yields CASTPVWGSPLHF. This sequence joins TRBV6-1 and TRBJ1-6; D is uncertain. Trimming left V 7 bases short and J 9 bases short, with 13 bases between. CDR1 and CDR2 (germline): MNHNS, SASEGT. CDR3 length equals 13 residues.

This clonotype has more than one count but fewer than ten. Just one base apart from a much larger clone, this may be a read error. The rearrangement uses TRBV7-3 and TRBJ2-1; 7 positions agree with TRBD1. Gene TRBJ2-5 matches the end of the DNA better, so the J call may be wrong. The CDR3 is made up of 15 amino acids. Per germline, CDR1 SGHTA and CDR2 FQGTGA. The CDR3 nucleotides read TGTGCCAGCAGCTGGGCCGGGACAGCGCAAGAGACCCAGTACTTC. The encoded protein is CASSWAGTAQETQYF.

The chain employs TRBV3-1 and TRBJ2-1, with TRBD1 matching 7 bases. CDR3 length: 14 amino acids. Per germline, CDR1 LGHDT and CDR2 YNNKEL (reference sequence). The V gene end was trimmed by 4 bases and the J gene end by 10 bases; junction bases not matched to a gene: 10. CDR3: CASSLPVGTAEQFF. CDR3 nucleotides: TGTGCCAGCAGCCTGCCGGTGGGGACAGCCGAGCAGTTCTTC.

This clonotype has more than one count but fewer than ten. V and J are TRBV7-3 and TRBJ2-2; 8 nucleotides agree with TRBD2. This CDR3 spans 17 amino acids. The trim removed 1 base at V and 2 bases at J, leaving 6 bases unmatched. Germline V gene data show CDR1 as SGHTA and CDR2 as FQGTGA. As DNA, the CDR3 is TGTGCCAGCAGCTTAAATGAACTAGCGGCCAACACCGGGGAGCTGTTTTTT. It yields the protein CASSLNELAANTGELFF.

The CDR3 reads CASSLRHFLVRSYNEQFF. CDR3 DNA sequence: TGCGCCAGCAGCTTGCGGCACTTCCTAGTTCGTTCCTACAATGAGCAGTTCTTC. V and J are TRBV5-1 and TRBJ2-1; D gene uncertain. The CDR3 contains 18 residues. V gave up 1 base and J gave up 1 base, with 18 bases separating them. CDR1 and CDR2 (germline): SGHRS, YFSETQ.

There are many counts of this clonotype. V is TRBV7-3 and J is TRBJ2-3, with 14 positions matching TRBD2. Germline V gives CDR1 SGHTA, CDR2 FQGTGA. Trimming took 5 bases from V and 4 from J; bases not matched to a gene: 5. The CDR3 length is 16 residues. CDR3 sequence: CASSKGLAGGPDTQYF. The CDR3 DNA reads as TGTGCCAGCAGCAAAGGACTAGCGGGAGGTCCAGATACGCAGTATTTT.

This clonotype has a handful of counts. The J gene is TRBJ1-5, the V gene TRBV28; perhaps TRBD1 as D (6 bases). The CDR3 covers 17 residues. V lost 3 bases, J lost 0 bases, and 15 bases lay in between. Germline V gene lookup returns CDR1 MDHEN and CDR2 SYDVKM. The CDR3 DNA is TGTGCCAGCAGTTTTAGCCAGGGGTCGGTTAGCAATCAGCCCCAGCATTTT. Translating gives CASSFSQGSVSNQPQHF.

For this clonotype: A read error is possible here, since a much larger clone lies one base away. This sequence joins TRBV13 and TRBJ2-7, with 7 bases identical to TRBD2. CDR1 is PRHDT, CDR2 FYEKMQ, per germline (reference sequence). The CDR3 loop spans 14 amino acids. V was clipped by 5 bases and J by 2 bases; unmatched bases: 6. CDR3 loop: CASSPLAHTYEQYF. The CDR3 DNA is TGTGCCAGCAGCCCACTAGCGCATACCTACGAGCAGTACTTC.